This T cell receptor beta chain came from a study of blood T cell repertoires in COVID-19. In the source study's methods: Amplification of reference gene primers was used by the study to estimate nucleated cell counts. Data came from immunoSEQ multiplex PCR; TCRdb stores just in-frame clones and leaves some out. That table furnishes V, J and clone size, whereas the DNA furnished D and trimming. Of under 150,000 clones detected, over 75% appear once; the ten largest clones hold approximately 4%. Trimming cost V 4 bases and J 6 bases, with 9 bases left between them. Germline CDR1 reads SEHNR; CDR2 reads FQNEAQ (reference sequence). CDR3 length: 12 amino acids.

This clonotype originated in a man aged 50 or older in a cohort exposed to, infected with or recovered from COVID-19 (not recorded which). The sample taken for sequencing was PBMCs or T cells enriched from blood (not recorded which). The V call is TRBV7-9, the J call TRBJ1-1, with a possible D match to TRBD1 (6 bases). Written as DNA, the CDR3 is TGTGCCAGCAGCTCGAGGACAGCTGAAGCTTTCTTT. It yields the protein CASSSRTAEAFF.